Shown below are 21 T cell receptor beta chains from a single sample sequenced in a study of beta chain features in type 1 diabetes (dated by TCRdb to 2017 to 2018). What the study reported, not specific to this receptor: A moderate but significant shortening of TCRB CDR3 length was observed in type 1 diabetes patients in all four CD4+ subsets.

These receptors' targets are unknown. The library was produced with the immunoSEQ multiplex PCR assay. The High Capacity cDNA Reverse Transcription Kit was used to reverse transcribe all of the isolated RNA, meaning that expressed TCRB transcripts were what got sequenced. The source is immuneACCESS, and TCRdb retained only in-frame sequences with V and J called. Part of the clones is not carried over; for the studies checked, unresolved V genes explain less than half of this, and the remainder is unexplained. Within this sample are roughly 50,000 clones, with under 55% of them counted one time only. Together, the top ten hold over 1.1% of the sample. Sample: Tregs from blood. In light of the paper, this sample's cell subset or site label describes: regulatory CD4+ T cells. All receptors come from a man aged 25 to 40 with type 1 diabetes.

The rearrangement joins TRBV15 to TRBJ1-5, with unresolved D. The CDR3 extends over 15 amino acids. Between the trimmed V and J ends, which lost 3 bases and 3 bases, there was a span of 12 bases. Germline V gene data show CDR1 as LNHNV and CDR2 as YYDKDF (reference sequence). This CDR3 is CATSRGGGDNQPQHF. The CDR3 DNA reads as TGTGCCACCAGCAGGGGAGGTGGTGACAATCAGCCCCAGCATTTT.

This chain connects TRBV15 to TRBJ1-4, with D hard to call. The length of the CDR3 is 15 residues. The V and J ends lost 0 bases and 3 bases respectively, with 8 bases between them. The V gene's germline CDR1 is LNHNV and CDR2 YYDKDF (reference sequence). CDR3 DNA: TGTGCCACCAGCAGAGAGGCCAAATCTAATGAAAAACTGTTTTTT. Amino acids: CATSREAKSNEKLFF.

V is TRBV6-1 and J is TRBJ1-1, with 7 bases identical to TRBD1. The germline V gene has CDR1 MNHNS and CDR2 SASEGT. This CDR3 contains 14 residues. The V segment lost 4 bases and the J segment 4 bases; nucleotides outside the gene matches: 6. CDR3 amino acids: CASSVFGDSTEAFF. The DNA for the CDR3 is TGTGCCAGCAGTGTTTTCGGGGACAGCACTGAAGCTTTCTTT.

The V gene is TRBV7-9, the J gene TRBJ2-7; D not resolved. This CDR3 is 13 amino acids long. V was trimmed by 2 bases and J by 4 bases, leaving 9 bases between them. Germline loops: CDR1 SEHNR, CDR2 FQNEAQ (reference sequence). DNA for the CDR3: TGTGCCAGCAGCTTACCTAGATCGTACGAGCAGTACTTC. Its translation: CASSLPRSYEQYF. Complete variable domain (other parts from reference TRBV7-9 and TRBJ2-7): DTGVSQNPRHKITKRGQNVTFRCDPISEHNRLYWYRQTLGQGPEFLTYFQNEAQLEKSRLLSDRFSAERPKGSFSTLEIQRTEQGDSAMYLCASSLPRSYEQYFGPGTRLTVT.

V gene TRBV7-9 combines with J gene TRBJ2-6, with D hard to call. In germline, CDR1 is SEHNR, CDR2 FQNEAQ (reference sequence). V lost 5 bases and J lost 2, with 7 bases in between. The CDR3 is 14 residues long. The CDR3 DNA reads as TGTGCCAGCAGCCTTTACACTGGGGCCAACGTCCTGACTTTC. Protein sequence: CASSLYTGANVLTF.

The chain combines TRBV4-1 with TRBJ2-3, with D maybe TRBD2 (7 bases). The V and J ends lost 8 bases and 4 bases respectively, with 16 bases between them. This CDR3 contains 14 residues. From germline, CDR1 is MGHRA and CDR2 YSYEKL. CDR3 protein: CASSGAGEADTQYF. The CDR3 nucleotides are TGCGCCAGCTCGGGGGCGGGAGAGGCAGATACGCAGTATTTT.

The chain has TRBV28 and TRBJ2-7; possibly TRBD2 for D (6 bases). The V and J ends lost 6 bases and 0 bases respectively, with 12 bases between them. The germline gives CDR1 MDHEN, CDR2 SYDVKM. CDR3 size: 14 residues. CDR3 DNA: TGTGCCAGCAGGGCTGGGGGGAGCTCCTACGAGCAGTACTTC. This sequence encodes CASRAGGSSYEQYF.

The V call is TRBV19, the J call TRBJ1-5; D remains ambiguous. Germline CDR1 and CDR2: LNHDA and SQIVND (reference sequence). The CDR3 loop spans 15 amino acids. V was cut by 7 bases and J by 3 bases, with 16 bases left in between. The chain's CDR3 is CASIKDRGYNQPQHF. The CDR3 DNA reads as TGTGCCAGTATAAAAGACCGCGGATACAATCAGCCCCAGCATTTT.

J is TRBJ2-5 and V is TRBV28, with 7 bases fitting TRBD1. CDR1 and CDR2 (germline): MDHEN, SYDVKM. CDR3 length: 15 residues. V was clipped by 2 bases and J by 4 bases; unmatched bases: 7. CDR3 loop: CASSLTGDRRETQYF. The CDR3 DNA is TGTGCCAGCAGTTTAACAGGGGACCGTCGAGAGACCCAGTACTTC. Supplemented by reference TRBV28 and TRBJ2-5, the full variable domain reads DVKVTQSSRYLVKRTGEKVFLECVQDMDHENMFWYRQDPGLGLRLIYFSYDVKMKEKGDIPEGYSVSREKKERFSLILESASTNQTSMYLCASSLTGDRRETQYFGPGTRLLVL.

The chain uses TRBV7-8 and TRBJ2-2; 7 bases are a match to TRBD2. Unmatched junction bases numbered 2, after V lost 4 bases and J lost 0 bases. The CDR3 is 15 residues long. Germline assignment: CDR1 SGHVS and CDR2 FQNEAQ. CDR3 in amino acids: CASSSLATNTGELFF. The CDR3 nucleotides read TGTGCCAGCAGCTCACTAGCGACGAACACCGGGGAGCTGTTTTTT.

This clone has just a few counts. V gene TRBV5-1 combines with J gene TRBJ1-4; 9 bases agree with TRBD1. Trimming cost V 4 bases and J 2 bases; bases outside gene matches: 0. CDR1 is SGHRS and CDR2 is YFSETQ in the germline V gene. The CDR3 runs to 14 residues. CDR3 DNA: TGCGCCAGCAGCGGGACAGGGACTAATGAAAAACTGTTTTTT. Translation: CASSGTGTNEKLFF.

This clone was counted between two and nine times. The V gene is TRBV19, the J gene TRBJ1-3; 7 nucleotides line up with TRBD1. Per germline, CDR1 LNHDA and CDR2 SQIVND (reference sequence). This CDR3 contains 13 residues. Trimming removed 6 bases from V and 4 bases from J; junction bases left unmatched: 3. DNA of the CDR3: TGTGCCAGTAGGACAGGGTCCGGAAACACCATATATTTT. Its translation: CASRTGSGNTIYF. Filled out from reference TRBV19 and TRBJ1-3, the complete variable domain reads DGGITQSPKYLFRKEGQNVTLSCEQNLNHDAMYWYRQDPGQGLRLIYYSQIVNDFQKGDIAEGYSVSREKKESFPLTVTSAQKNPTAFYLCASRTGSGNTIYFGEGSWLTVV.

The rearrangement joins TRBV6-1 to TRBJ1-3; D remains unclear. CDR1 MNHNS and CDR2 SASEGT come from the germline V gene. V lost 1 base to trimming and J lost 0 bases, with 7 bases between them. This CDR3 has 15 residues. Here the CDR3 DNA reads TGTGCCAGCAGTGAAGGGGAGTACTCTGGAAACACCATATATTTT. It yields the protein CASSEGEYSGNTIYF.

This sequence joins TRBV28 and TRBJ1-5; perhaps TRBD1 as D (6 bases). The germline V gene has CDR1 MDHEN and CDR2 SYDVKM. Deletions cut 5 bases from V and 3 bases from J, with 14 bases between. The CDR3 covers 15 residues. The CDR3 is CASSPPGGHNQPQHF. The CDR3 region has the DNA TGTGCCAGCAGTCCTCCGGGGGGCCACAATCAGCCCCAGCATTTT.

The chain is built from TRBV14 and TRBJ2-5; D is unresolved. This CDR3 comprises 14 residues. The germline V gene has CDR1 SGHDN and CDR2 FVKESK. Trimming pared 1 base from V and 4 bases from J, leaving 10 bases between. In DNA, the CDR3 is TGTGCCAGCAGCCAAGCTATGTCCGGAGAGACCCAGTACTTC. Amino acid sequence: CASSQAMSGETQYF.

This clone has just a few counts. The rearrangement joins TRBV19 to TRBJ2-3; the match to TRBD1 covers 7 bases. CDR3 length: 14 residues. Germline CDR1 is LNHDA and CDR2 is SQIVND (reference sequence). V shed 5 bases and J 3 bases; nucleotides not matched to a gene: 5. CDR3 nucleotides: TGTGCCAGTAGTCTCTGGGACAGAACAGATACGCAGTATTTT. Amino acid sequence: CASSLWDRTDTQYF.

This clone was observed a few times. The chain combines TRBV4-2 with TRBJ2-1; 13 bases are shared with TRBD2. CDR1 and CDR2 from the germline V gene are LGHNA and YNFKEQ. CDR3 length equals 16 residues. V dropped 4 bases and J dropped 5; count of bases not matched to a gene: 5. Here the CDR3 DNA reads TGTGCCAGCAGCCCCCCCGGGACTAGCGGGAACAATGAGCAGTTCTTC. This translates into CASSPPGTSGNNEQFF.

This rearrangement joins TRBV18 to TRBJ1-3; possibly TRBD1 for D (6 bases). CDR1 and CDR2 from the germline V gene are KGHSH and LQKENI. Trimming removed 5 bases from V and 1 base from J, with 12 bases in between. The CDR3 extends over 15 amino acids. For the CDR3, the DNA is TGTGCCAGCTCATCCCAACAGGGATCTGGAAACACCATATATTTT. Protein: CASSSQQGSGNTIYF.

This clone has just a few counts. This chain uses TRBV7-6 with TRBJ2-2; D gene ambiguous. CDR3 length: 16 residues. The V gene lost 5 bases and the J gene lost 6 bases, with 19 bases spanning the gap. CDR1 SGHVS and CDR2 FNYEAQ come from the germline V gene. The CDR3 loop reads CASSPNVLGDSGELFF. The CDR3 DNA follows: TGTGCCAGCAGCCCAAATGTGCTAGGCGATTCCGGGGAGCTGTTTTTT.

V gene TRBV5-1 combines with J gene TRBJ2-1; 7 bases are shared with TRBD1. CDR1 and CDR2 (germline): SGHRS, YFSETQ. V trimming: 7 bases; J trimming: 3 bases; junction bases outside the gene matches: 10. This CDR3 region has 15 residues. The CDR3: CASRLTGSDYNEQFF. CDR3 nucleotide sequence: TGCGCCAGCCGGCTGACAGGGAGCGACTACAATGAGCAGTTCTTC. Full variable domain (outside the CDR3, taken from reference TRBV5-1 and TRBJ2-1): KAGVTQTPRYLIKTRGQQVTLSCSPISGHRSVSWYQQTPGQGLQFLFEYFSETQRNKGNFPGRFSGRQFSNSRSEMNVSTLELGDSALYLCASRLTGSDYNEQFFGPGTRLTVL.

Concerning this clone: Other DNA sequences in the sample encode the same CDR3. CDR3 in amino acids: CASSLFLPKGVTDTQYF. CDR3 DNA sequence: TGCGCCAGCAGCCTATTCTTGCCAAAGGGGGTGACAGATACGCAGTATTTT. The J gene is TRBJ2-3, the V gene TRBV4-1; TRBD1 is a possible D gene (6 bases). Trimming removed 4 bases from V and 3 bases from J, with 20 bases in between. Germline lookup yields CDR1 MGHRA and CDR2 YSYEKL. This CDR3 has 17 amino acids.